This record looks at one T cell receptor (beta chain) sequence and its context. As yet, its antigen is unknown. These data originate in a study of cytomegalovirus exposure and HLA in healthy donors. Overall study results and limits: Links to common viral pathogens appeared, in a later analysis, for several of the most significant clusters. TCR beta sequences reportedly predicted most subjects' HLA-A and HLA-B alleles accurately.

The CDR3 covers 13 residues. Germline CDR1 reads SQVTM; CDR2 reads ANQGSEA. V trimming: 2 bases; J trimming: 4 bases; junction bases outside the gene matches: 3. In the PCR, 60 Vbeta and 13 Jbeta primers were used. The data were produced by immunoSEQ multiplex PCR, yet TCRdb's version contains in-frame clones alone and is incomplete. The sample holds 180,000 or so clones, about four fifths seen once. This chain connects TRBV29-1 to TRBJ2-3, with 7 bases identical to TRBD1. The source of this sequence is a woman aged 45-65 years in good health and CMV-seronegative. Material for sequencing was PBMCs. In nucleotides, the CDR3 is TGCAGCGTTGAAATAGGGGGCTCAGATACGCAGTATTTT. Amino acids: CSVEIGGSDTQYF.